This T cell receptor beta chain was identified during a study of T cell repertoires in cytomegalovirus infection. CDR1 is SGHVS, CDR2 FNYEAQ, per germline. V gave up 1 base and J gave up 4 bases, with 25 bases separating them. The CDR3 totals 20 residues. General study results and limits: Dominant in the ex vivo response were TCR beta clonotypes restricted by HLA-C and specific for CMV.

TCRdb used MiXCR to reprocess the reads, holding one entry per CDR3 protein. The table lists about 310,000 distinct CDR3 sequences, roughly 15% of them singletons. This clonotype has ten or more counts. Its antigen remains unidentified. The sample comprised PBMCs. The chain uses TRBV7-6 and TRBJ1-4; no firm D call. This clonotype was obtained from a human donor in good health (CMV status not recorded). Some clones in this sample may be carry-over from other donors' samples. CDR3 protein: CASSLVAVGLTDGDNEKLFF. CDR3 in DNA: TGTGCCAGCAGCTTAGTGGCGGTAGGCCTTACCGACGGGGATAATGAAAAACTGTTTTTT.